This T cell receptor (beta chain) was obtained from a study of identical twins. Whole-study findings and limits: Twin pairs' shared out-of-frame alpha sequences were enriched in low generation probability.

In every case, the donor was a healthy Caucasian. From germline, CDR1 is MNHEY and CDR2 SMNVEV (reference sequence). The CDR3 sequence is 13 residues long. V was cut by 1 base and J by 3 bases, with 4 bases left in between. The authors used template switching to add a universal primer site and gave cDNA unique molecular identifiers. TCRdb fed the 5' RACE reads into MiXCR, producing one record per CDR3 protein. Of some 240,000 distinct CDR3 sequences listed, 8% to 11% are singletons. This clonotype was counted ten times or more. No antigen is known for it. Sequencing input: memory T cells sorted from blood. This rearrangement joins TRBV27 to TRBJ1-5; D is unresolved. The TCR was taken from a man aged 45 to 65 in good health. CDR3 nucleotides: TGTGCCAGCAGTTTATGGGTCAATCAGCCCCAGCATTTT. This encodes CASSLWVNQPQHF.